Given below is one T cell receptor beta chain in context. Its antigen is not identified. A constant-region primer primed TCR beta cDNA synthesis from roughly 500 ng of total RNA. What produced the TCR beta libraries was three nested multiplex PCR rounds using slightly modified ARM-PCR. Amplification in the first two PCR rounds was performed using TRBV1-TRBV30 forward primers and a C-beta reverse primer for around 10 cycles each. Via MiXCR, TCRdb re-called the multiplex PCR reads, giving one row per CDR3 protein. Among about 120,000 distinct CDR3 sequences listed, about 59% were seen once. Unsorted bulk tissue, about 19-31 mg of it, served as the source for co-extraction of RNA and DNA. These data belong to a study of tumor-infiltrating lymphocytes in primary liver carcinoma. Overall study context: Ages ranged from 30 to 69, with HCC or mixed HCC-cholangiocarcinoma.

Overall study findings and caveats: Tumor specimens were characterized by a significantly higher top-250-clone fraction than blood (p = 0.039). It was observed that only about 8-25% of the top clones appeared in every one of the five tumor regions. Tumor-adjacent and tumor-blood pairs overlapped less than tumor region pairs did.

V shed 3 bases, J shed 7 bases, and the junction held 6 bases outside the gene matches. The CDR3 loop spans 15 amino acids. Germline V gene sequence: CDR1 SGHAT, CDR2 FQNNGV. The sample was liver tumor tissue from sampling region 1. Subset: tumor region T1, superior pole. The clonotype comes from a woman aged 60-75 years with primary liver carcinoma and hepatitis B virus infection. The gene calls are TRBV11-2 and TRBJ1-5; 10 positions agree with TRBD1. The CDR3 here is CASSLTGGPSQPQHF. CDR3 nucleotide sequence: TGTGCCAGCAGCTTGACAGGGGGCCCTAGCCAGCCCCAGCATTTT.